The 25 T cell receptor beta chains in this list originate from one sample, sequenced in a study of blood T cell repertoires in COVID-19 (dated by TCRdb to between 2020 and 2021). The library was obtained by the immunoSEQ multiplex PCR assay. What TCRdb holds here is the immuneACCESS table cut down to in-frame rearrangements. Part of the clones is not present; checked against another copy, under half of the missing clones reflect an unresolved V gene, and the others are unexplained. For this sample the table gives approximately 260,000 clones, of which 70% to 90% were detected only once. 3.5% to 5.5% of the sample is taken by the ten largest. What was sequenced was peripheral blood. These receptors all come from a man aged 55 to 70 who had recovered from COVID-19.

V gene TRBV5-1 combines with J gene TRBJ1-2; D remains ambiguous. V gave up 1 base and J gave up 3 bases, with 10 bases separating them. The CDR3 spans 14 residues. Germline-derived CDR1 and CDR2 are SGHRS and YFSETQ. The CDR3 region has the DNA TGCGCCAGCAGCTTGACGGGTTCCTACTATGGCTACACCTTC. It is translated as CASSLTGSYYGYTF.

This sequence joins TRBV5-8 and TRBJ2-1; D perhaps matches TRBD2 (5 bases). Trimming removed 1 base at V and 8 bases at J, with 16 bases between. CDR3 length equals 15 residues. CDR1 is SGHTS, CDR2 YDEGEE, per germline. The chain's CDR3 is CASSLSRSGIHEQFF. CDR3 coding DNA: TGTGCCAGCAGCTTGAGTAGGAGCGGTATCCATGAGCAGTTCTTC.

Only one count was recorded for this clone. The chain recombines TRBV30 with TRBJ1-1; D is uncertain. Trimming took off 3 bases at V and 0 bases at J, with 8 bases between the two ends. Germline V CDR1 and CDR2: GTSNPN, SVGIG (reference sequence). The length of the CDR3 is 13 residues. The DNA for the CDR3 is TGTGCCTGGAGGGAGAATATGAACACTGAAGCTTTCTTT. This encodes CAWRENMNTEAFF. The complete variable domain, with remaining parts taken from reference TRBV30 and TRBJ1-1, reads SQTIHQWPATLVQPVGSPLSLECTVEGTSNPNLYWYRQAAGRGLQLLFYSVGIGQISSEVPQNLSASRPQDRQFILSSKKLLLSDSGFYLCAWRENMNTEAFFGQGTRLTVV.

The rearrangement joins TRBV28 to TRBJ2-7; TRBD2 is a possible D gene (8 bases). CDR1 is MDHEN and CDR2 is SYDVKM in the germline V gene. V shed 5 bases and J shed 6 bases, with 20 bases lying between them. The CDR3 consists of 15 residues. The CDR3 region has the DNA TGTGCCAGCAGTATAGGGGGCGGGGGGATGCCCGAGCAGTACTTC. Amino acids: CASSIGGGGMPEQYF.

This chain joins TRBV3-1 (or the pseudogene TRBV3-2) and TRBJ2-1; TRBD2 is a possible D gene (7 bases). Germline V lookup: CDR1 LGHDT, CDR2 YNNKEL (reference sequence). The V and J ends lost 4 bases and 6 bases respectively, with 10 bases between them. CDR3 length: 13 residues. This CDR3 is CASSPGGLNEQFF. DNA for the CDR3: TGTGCCAGCAGCCCGGGGGGCCTCAATGAGCAGTTCTTC.

The chain uses TRBV7-9 and TRBJ1-4; 8 bases are a match to TRBD1. Looked up from germline, CDR1 is SEHNR and CDR2 is FQNEAQ (reference sequence). The trim removed 6 bases at V and 8 bases at J, leaving 8 bases unmatched. This CDR3 contains 14 residues. As DNA, the CDR3 is TGTGCCAGCAGGCCCCAGGGGGCAGGGGAAAAACTGTTTTTT. It encodes CASRPQGAGEKLFF. Complete variable domain (other parts from reference TRBV7-9 and TRBJ1-4): DTGVSQNPRHKITKRGQNVTFRCDPISEHNRLYWYRQTLGQGPEFLTYFQNEAQLEKSRLLSDRFSAERPKGSFSTLEIQRTEQGDSAMYLCASRPQGAGEKLFFGSGTQLSVL.

J is TRBJ1-5 and V is TRBV24-1; 9 bases are a match to TRBD1. Trimming cost V 4 bases and J 3 bases; bases outside gene matches: 9. Germline-derived CDR1 and CDR2 are KGHDR and SFDVKD. CDR3 length equals 17 residues. The chain's CDR3 is CATSESGGQGINQPQHF. The CDR3 region has the DNA TGTGCCACCAGTGAAAGCGGGGGACAGGGAATCAATCAGCCCCAGCATTTT.

V and J are TRBV6-6 and TRBJ2-5; 13 nucleotides match TRBD2. V trimming: 0 bases; J trimming: 5 bases; junction bases outside the gene matches: 3. Germline-derived CDR1 and CDR2 are MNHNY and SVGAGI (reference sequence). The CDR3 sequence is 16 residues long. The CDR3 loop reads CASSYSTSGRGETQYF. The DNA for the CDR3 is TGTGCCAGCAGTTACTCTACTAGCGGGAGGGGGGAGACCCAGTACTTC.

This clone was detected only once. The V gene is TRBV2, the J gene TRBJ1-1; D not certain. V gave up 1 base and J gave up 0 bases, with 9 bases separating them. Germline CDR1 reads SNHLY; CDR2 reads FYNNEI. The CDR3 is 15 residues long. The CDR3 region is CASSEVDGMNTEAFF. DNA for the CDR3: TGTGCCAGCAGTGAAGTGGACGGGATGAACACTGAAGCTTTCTTT.

The chain recombines TRBV6-5 with TRBJ1-5; the match to TRBD1 covers 9 bases. The CDR3 sequence is 13 residues long. Trimming removed 6 bases from V and 6 bases from J; junction bases left unmatched: 3. The germline V gene encodes CDR1 MNHEY and CDR2 SVGAGI. The CDR3 bases are TGTGCCAGCAGAGAGACAGGGGGTCAGCCCCAGCATTTT. It specifies CASRETGGQPQHF.

This clone occurred once. The chain has TRBV3-1 (or the pseudogene TRBV3-2) and TRBJ2-5, with 8 bases matching TRBD2. The J segment lost 5 bases and the V segment lost 2 bases, leaving 7 bases of the junction unmatched. In germline, CDR1 is LGHDT, CDR2 YNNKEL (reference sequence). CDR3 length: 15 residues. CDR3 loop: CASSQNGRAWETQYF. The DNA of the CDR3 is TGTGCCAGCAGCCAAAACGGGAGGGCCTGGGAGACCCAGTACTTC.

J is TRBJ2-7 and V is TRBV7-9, with D hard to call. The CDR3 runs to 13 residues. Trimming pared 2 bases from V and 3 bases from J, leaving 8 bases between. Germline CDR1 reads SEHNR; CDR2 reads FQNEAQ (reference sequence). The CDR3 here is CASSLSENYEQYF. The CDR3 nucleotides are TGTGCCAGCAGCTTATCCGAGAACTACGAGCAGTACTTC.

CDR3: CARGVSSGNTIYF. In DNA, the CDR3 is TGTGCCAGGGGAGTGAGCTCTGGAAACACCATATATTTT. This sequence joins TRBV21-1 and TRBJ1-3. TRBV21-1 is reported as a pseudogene. CDR3 size: 13 residues.

The chain employs TRBV5-4 and TRBJ1-3; no reliable D call. The CDR3 is 13 amino acids. Trimming removed 4 bases from V and 7 bases from J, with 12 bases in between. Germline V lookup: CDR1 SGHNT, CDR2 YYREEE (reference sequence). The CDR3, as DNA: TGTGCCAGCAGCCCCCCGTCGGGGAACACCATATATTTT. It specifies CASSPPSGNTIYF.

The chain carries TRBV20-1 and TRBJ2-1; D may be TRBD1 (6 bases). CDR1 is DFQATT and CDR2 is SNEGSKA in the germline V gene (reference sequence). The V and J ends lost 3 bases and 4 bases respectively, with 22 bases between them. CDR3 length: 17 amino acids. In DNA, the CDR3 is TGCAGTGCTAGTATGGGAAAAGTGGGGACACGATACAATGAGCAGTTCTTC. It translates to CSASMGKVGTRYNEQFF.

The chain joins TRBV7-2 to TRBJ2-3; 10 bases are a match to TRBD2. Germline CDR1 and CDR2: SGHTA and FQGNSA. V was clipped by 5 bases and J by 8 bases; unmatched bases: 10. This CDR3 comprises 15 residues. Here the CDR3 reads CASSPTSGAGVTQYF. CDR3 nucleotides: TGTGCCAGCAGCCCAACTAGCGGGGCGGGAGTTACGCAGTATTTT. The full variable domain, in which reference TRBV7-2 and TRBJ2-3 provide the parts outside the CDR3, is GAGVSQSPSNKVTEKGKDVELRCDPISGHTALYWYRQSLGQGLEFLIYFQGNSAPDKSGLPSDRFSAERTGGSVSTLTIQRTQQEDSAVYLCASSPTSGAGVTQYFGPGTRLTVL.

This rearrangement joins TRBV5-1 to TRBJ1-5, with D possibly matching TRBD1 (6 bases). The CDR3 length is 15 residues. Germline CDR1 and CDR2: SGHRS and YFSETQ. Trimming shortened V by 1 base and J by 7 bases, and 15 bases separated the two germline ends. Written as DNA, the CDR3 is TGCGCCAGCAGCTTGCTTGGCAGGGGTGGACAGCCCCAGCATTTT. This translates into CASSLLGRGGQPQHF.

V and J are TRBV5-1 and TRBJ2-7, with D possibly TRBD2 on 5 matching bases. The germline V and J ends were trimmed by 1 base and 7 bases, with 18 bases remaining between them. Germline V gene data show CDR1 as SGHRS and CDR2 as YFSETQ. This CDR3 is built from 15 residues. CDR3 in amino acids: CASSLPLDSSGEQYF. CDR3 nucleotide sequence: TGCGCCAGCAGCTTGCCTTTGGACTCATCGGGTGAGCAGTACTTC. The full variable domain, with the rest looked up from reference TRBV5-1 and TRBJ2-7, is KAGVTQTPRYLIKTRGQQVTLSCSPISGHRSVSWYQQTPGQGLQFLFEYFSETQRNKGNFPGRFSGRQFSNSRSEMNVSTLELGDSALYLCASSLPLDSSGEQYFGPGTRLTVT.

J is TRBJ2-1 and V is TRBV7-2, with D unclear. Germline V gene lookup returns CDR1 SGHTA and CDR2 FQGNSA. This CDR3 has 12 residues. V was shortened by 1 base and J by 7 bases, with 5 bases between the two germline ends. CDR3 sequence reads: CASSLVRNEQFF. The CDR3 DNA sequence: TGTGCCAGCAGCTTAGTGAGGAATGAGCAGTTCTTC. Looking up the rest from reference TRBV7-2 and TRBJ2-1 gives the full variable domain: GAGVSQSPSNKVTEKGKDVELRCDPISGHTALYWYRQSLGQGLEFLIYFQGNSAPDKSGLPSDRFSAERTGGSVSTLTIQRTQQEDSAVYLCASSLVRNEQFFGPGTRLTVL.

The chain couples TRBV12-3 or TRBV12-4 to TRBJ1-1, with no clear D. CDR3 size: 13 residues. The ends were cut back, 3 bases at V and 0 bases at J, with 5 bases in the middle. The CDR3 bases are TGTGCCAGCAGTTTTGCGGTGAACACTGAAGCTTTCTTT. Translating gives CASSFAVNTEAFF.

The V gene is TRBV5-5, the J gene TRBJ2-3, with 13 bases aligning to TRBD2. V trimming: 1 base; J trimming: 2 bases; junction bases outside the gene matches: 4. Germline V lookup: CDR1 SGHKS, CDR2 YYEKEE (reference sequence). The CDR3 consists of 17 residues. The DNA of the CDR3 is TGTGCCAGCAGCTTGCAACTAGCGGGAGGGTACACAGATACGCAGTATTTT. Protein product: CASSLQLAGGYTDTQYF.

This clone turned up a few times. The chain links TRBV3-1 (or the pseudogene TRBV3-2) to TRBJ2-3; TRBD2 agrees at 9 bases. Per the germline V gene, CDR1 is LGHDT and CDR2 is YNNKEL (reference sequence). The CDR3 is made up of 20 amino acids. V was clipped by 1 base and J by 0 bases; unmatched bases: 14. CDR3 sequence (DNA): TGTGCCAGCAGCCAAGGCCGTGGTAGCGGGGGATCACCTAGCACAGATACGCAGTATTTT. It yields the protein CASSQGRGSGGSPSTDTQYF.

The CDR3: CASSPWASGFSEQFF. Here the CDR3 DNA reads TGTGCCAGTAGTCCGTGGGCTAGCGGGTTTAGTGAGCAGTTCTTC. The genes are TRBV19 and TRBJ2-1, with 8 bases fitting TRBD2. Germline trimming cut 5 bases from V and 9 bases from J; bases unmatched to any gene: 12. Germline assignment: CDR1 LNHDA and CDR2 SQIVND (reference sequence). The CDR3 loop spans 15 amino acids.

The chain carries TRBV2 and TRBJ1-2; D call uncertain. Germline V lookup: CDR1 SNHLY, CDR2 FYNNEI. The CDR3 has 11 amino acids. The V end was cut by 8 bases, the J end by 2 bases, with 6 bases between. For the CDR3, the DNA is TGTGCCAGCTCCGGGAACTATGGCTACACCTTC. As protein: CASSGNYGYTF.

This clone was observed a handful of times. The chain joins TRBV19 to TRBJ1-4; no clear D. V shed 6 bases and J shed 5 bases, with 7 bases lying between them. Germline V gene lookup returns CDR1 LNHDA and CDR2 SQIVND (reference sequence). The CDR3 sequence is 12 residues long. CDR3 residues: CASSLANEKLFF. The CDR3 DNA reads as TGTGCCAGTAGCCTCGCGAATGAAAAACTGTTTTTT.